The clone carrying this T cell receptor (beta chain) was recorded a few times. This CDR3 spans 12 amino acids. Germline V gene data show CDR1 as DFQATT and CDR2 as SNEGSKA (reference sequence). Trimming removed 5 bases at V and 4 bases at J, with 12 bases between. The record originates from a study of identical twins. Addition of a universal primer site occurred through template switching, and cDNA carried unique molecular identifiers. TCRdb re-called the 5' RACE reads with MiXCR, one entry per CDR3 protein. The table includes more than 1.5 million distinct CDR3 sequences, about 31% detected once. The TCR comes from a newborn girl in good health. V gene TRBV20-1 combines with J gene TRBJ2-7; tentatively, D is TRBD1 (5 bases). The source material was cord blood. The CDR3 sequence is CSAQGQRYEQYF. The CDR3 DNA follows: TGCAGTGCTCAGGGTCAACGTTACGAGCAGTACTTC.